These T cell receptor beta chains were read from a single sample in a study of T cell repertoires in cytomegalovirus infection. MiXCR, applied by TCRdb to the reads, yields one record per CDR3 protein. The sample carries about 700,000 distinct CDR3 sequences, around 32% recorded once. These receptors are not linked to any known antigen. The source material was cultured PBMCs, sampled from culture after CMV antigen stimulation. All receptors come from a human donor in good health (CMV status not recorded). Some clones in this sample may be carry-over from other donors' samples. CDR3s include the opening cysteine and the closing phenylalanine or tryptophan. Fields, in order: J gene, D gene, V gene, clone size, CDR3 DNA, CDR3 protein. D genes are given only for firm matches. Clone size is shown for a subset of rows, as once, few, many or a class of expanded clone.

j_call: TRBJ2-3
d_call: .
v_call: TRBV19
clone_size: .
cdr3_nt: TGTGCCAGTAGATCCCACTACCGGGGGGCTGCAGATACGCAGTATTTT
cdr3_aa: CASRSHYRGAADTQYF

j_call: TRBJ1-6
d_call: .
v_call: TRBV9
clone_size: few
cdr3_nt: TGTGCCAGCAGCGTAGAGGTAGGATCACCCCTCCACTTT
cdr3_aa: CASSVEVGSPLHF

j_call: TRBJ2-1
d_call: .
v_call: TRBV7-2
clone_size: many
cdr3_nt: TGTGCCAGCAGCTTAGCGCTGAGAAGCTACCATGAGCAGTTCTTC
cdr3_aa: CASSLALRSYHEQFF

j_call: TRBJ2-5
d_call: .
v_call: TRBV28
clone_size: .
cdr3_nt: TGTGCCACCCGTCGGGGGATACTAGGGACCCAGTACTTC
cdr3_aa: CATRRGILGTQYF

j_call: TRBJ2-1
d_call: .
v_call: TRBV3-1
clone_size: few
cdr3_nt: TGTGCCAGCAGCGGCGTGTGGGGGAGCAGTGAGCAGTTCTTC
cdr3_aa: CASSGVWGSSEQFF

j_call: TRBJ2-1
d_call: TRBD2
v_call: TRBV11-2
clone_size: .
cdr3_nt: TGTGCCAGCAGCTTATGGCGACTAGCGGCCTACAATGAGCAGTTCTTC
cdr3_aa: CASSLWRLAAYNEQFF

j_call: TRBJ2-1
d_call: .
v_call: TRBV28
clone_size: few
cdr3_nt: TGTGCCAGCAAAACGGGGGGCCAGAACAATGAGCAGTTCTTC
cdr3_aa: CASKTGGQNNEQFF

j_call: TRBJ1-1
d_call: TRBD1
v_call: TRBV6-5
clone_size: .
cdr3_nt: TGTGCCAGCAGAACGGGGACAGGGCGGGCTTTCTTT
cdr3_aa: CASRTGTGRAFF

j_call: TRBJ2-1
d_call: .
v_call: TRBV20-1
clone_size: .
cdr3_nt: TGCAGTGCCGGGCGGGGGCCATACAATGAGCAGTTCTTC
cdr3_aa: CSAGRGPYNEQFF

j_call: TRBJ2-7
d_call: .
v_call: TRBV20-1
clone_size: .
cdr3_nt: TGCAGTGCTAGACATACCGGGACCGTGGGGGAGCAGTACTTC
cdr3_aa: CSARHTGTVGEQYF

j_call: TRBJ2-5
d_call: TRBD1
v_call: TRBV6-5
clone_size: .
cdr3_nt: TGTGCCAGCAGTACCCCGACAGGGGGCACCCAAGAGACCCAGTACTTC
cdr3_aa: CASSTPTGGTQETQYF

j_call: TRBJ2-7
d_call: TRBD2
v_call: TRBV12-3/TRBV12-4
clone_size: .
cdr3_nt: TGTGCCAGCAGTTTTTTTGGCGGGGGAGCCTACGAGCAGTACTTC
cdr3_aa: CASSFFGGGAYEQYF

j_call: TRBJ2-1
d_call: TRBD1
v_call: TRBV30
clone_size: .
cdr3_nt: TGTGCCTGCAGGGGGCTCTACAATGAGCAGTTCTTC
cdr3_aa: CACRGLYNEQFF